The 20 T cell receptor beta chains below come from one sample, sequenced in a study. TCRdb re-derived calls from the 5' RACE reads in MiXCR, one entry per CDR3 protein. This table holds approximately 30,000 distinct CDR3 sequences, roughly a quarter found once. Material for sequencing was memory CD4+ T cells sorted from blood. This sample's subset: memory CD4+ T cells, CD4+CD45RO+CD25-. These receptors came from a female donor with breast cancer.

This clonotype has more than one count but fewer than ten. This chain links TRBV10-2 with TRBJ1-6; no clear D. Germline CDR1 reads WSHSY; CDR2 reads SAAADI. V dropped 3 bases and J dropped 4 bases, with 10 bases sitting between them. This CDR3 has 15 amino acids. As DNA, the CDR3 is TGCGCCAGCAGTGACGGGATTTCTTATAATTCACCCCTCCACTTT. Translated, it gives CASSDGISYNSPLHF.

This sequence joins TRBV9 and TRBJ2-1, with unresolved D. The CDR3 consists of 13 residues. Germline values: CDR1 SGDLS, CDR2 YYNGEE. V lost 4 bases, J lost 8 bases, and 13 bases lay in between. DNA of the CDR3: TGTGCCAGCAGCCCAACTTATTTCGATGAGCAGTTCTTC. Protein product: CASSPTYFDEQFF.

The V and J genes are TRBV28 and TRBJ2-4; maybe TRBD2 (7 bases). This CDR3 is 15 amino acids long. Per the germline V gene, CDR1 is MDHEN and CDR2 is SYDVKM. Trimming removed 3 bases at V and 1 base at J, with 10 bases between. DNA for the CDR3: TGTGCCAGCAGTTTTGGGGGGGCGGCCAAAAACATTCAGTACTTC. This translates into CASSFGGAAKNIQYF.

On this clonotype: A read error may be the cause here, since a much bigger clone is one base away. The chain uses TRBV7-9 and TRBJ2-1; D ambiguous. Germline loops: CDR1 SEHNR, CDR2 FQNEAQ (reference sequence). The CDR3 totals 13 residues. The CDR3 DNA is TGTGGCAGCAGCTTAGCCCTCGCTAATGAGCAGTTCTTC. Residues: CGSSLALANEQFF.

This clonotype was counted a few times. The rearrangement joins TRBV4-1 to TRBJ1-5; D is undetermined. The CDR3 length is 13 residues. Germline V gene sequence: CDR1 MGHRA, CDR2 YSYEKL. V lost 5 bases and J 3 bases, leaving 8 bases between the germline ends. The CDR3 nucleotides are TGCGCCAGCAGCTACGGCTCCAATCAGCCCCAGCATTTT. Its translation: CASSYGSNQPQHF.

The sample holds many counts of this clonotype. This chain connects TRBV6-2 or TRBV6-3 to TRBJ2-3; 7 bases line up with TRBD1. The V gene's germline CDR1 is MNHEY and CDR2 SVGEGT. The length of the CDR3 is 15 residues. J was trimmed by 3 bases and V by 6 bases; bases with no gene match: 9. CDR3 protein: CASRSRQGGTDTQYF. The CDR3 DNA follows: TGTGCCAGCAGATCCCGACAGGGTGGTACAGATACGCAGTATTTT.

The CDR3 DNA follows: TGCGCCAGCAGCCAATATAGCGGGTCCGTGTACCAAGAGACCCAGTACTTC. It encodes CASSQYSGSVYQETQYF. V is TRBV4-1 and J is TRBJ2-5; the match to TRBD2 covers 7 bases. The germline CDR1 and CDR2 sequences are MGHRA and YSYEKL. The CDR3 extends over 17 amino acids. The trim removed 2 bases at V and 0 bases at J, leaving 9 bases unmatched.

Regarding this clonotype: Germline and junction disagree at one end, which may indicate a read error. The gene calls are TRBV7-7 and TRBJ2-3; the match to TRBD1 covers 9 bases. The length of the CDR3 is 14 residues. The germline V gene encodes CDR1 SSHAT and CDR2 FNYEAQ (reference sequence). The CDR3 region is CASSQQGATDTQYF. CDR3 nucleotides: TGTGCTAGCAGCCAACAGGGGGCTACAGATACGCAGTATTTT.

This clonotype has a count of ten or more. V gene TRBV4-1 combines with J gene TRBJ2-5; D tentatively fits TRBD1 or TRBD2 (5 bases each). The length of the CDR3 is 13 residues. CDR1 is MGHRA, CDR2 YSYEKL, per germline. V was trimmed by 4 bases and J by 5 bases, leaving 11 bases between them. The chain's CDR3 is CASSRGGAETQYF. The CDR3 DNA reads as TGCGCCAGCAGCCGTGGGGGTGCGGAGACCCAGTACTTC.

This clonotype has more than one count but fewer than ten. The V call is TRBV12-3 or TRBV12-4, the J call TRBJ2-7, with D uncertain. V lost 8 bases to trimming and J lost 6 bases, with 8 bases between them. The CDR3 is made up of 10 amino acids. The CDR3 region is CASAGCEQYF. CDR3 nucleotide sequence: TGTGCCAGCGCAGGCTGCGAGCAGTACTTC.

This clonotype was seen once. The genes are TRBV27 and TRBJ2-7, with 14 bases that match TRBD2. Germline loops: CDR1 MNHEY, CDR2 SMNVEV (reference sequence). The CDR3 loop spans 17 amino acids. Trimming at V came to 4 bases and at J to 4 bases, leaving 9 bases not matched to a gene. The CDR3 is CASSSTGLAGGKYEQYF. The CDR3 nucleotides read TGTGCCAGCAGTTCGACAGGACTAGCGGGAGGAAAATACGAGCAGTACTTC.

This clonotype was detected only a few times. The chain has TRBV20-1 and TRBJ1-6, with 7 bases identical to TRBD1. The V gene end was trimmed by 3 bases and the J gene end by 7 bases; junction bases not matched to a gene: 9. CDR3 length equals 15 residues. Germline V lookup: CDR1 DFQATT, CDR2 SNEGSKA (reference sequence). The CDR3 protein is CSARSYRGGNSPLHF. The CDR3 nucleotides are TGCAGTGCTAGGTCATACAGGGGCGGGAATTCACCCCTCCACTTT.

This clonotype was seen a few times. This chain links TRBV4-2 with TRBJ2-7; D might be TRBD1 or TRBD2, each matching 5 bases. CDR3 length equals 13 residues. Germline V gene lookup returns CDR1 LGHNA and CDR2 YNFKEQ. The V gene lost 3 bases and the J gene lost 8 bases, with 14 bases spanning the gap. The DNA for the CDR3 is TGTGCCAGCAGCCAGCCCGATGGGGGAAAGCAGTACTTC. The encoded protein is CASSQPDGGKQYF.

This clonotype came up many times. This chain's CDR3 is CASSQDLTSKEAFF. Written as DNA, the CDR3 is TGCGCCAGCAGCCAAGATCTGACATCGAAAGAAGCTTTCTTT. The chain links TRBV4-3 to TRBJ1-1; D unresolved. Between the trimmed V and J ends, which lost 0 bases and 8 bases, there was a span of 13 bases. The germline CDR1 and CDR2 sequences are LGHNA and YSLEER. This CDR3 comprises 14 residues.

This chain joins TRBV29-1 and TRBJ2-5; D may correspond to TRBD1 or TRBD2 (5 bases each). V lost 2 bases and J lost 1, with 11 bases in between. Germline loops: CDR1 SQVTM, CDR2 ANQGSEA. The CDR3 sequence is 14 residues long. The CDR3 nucleotides are TGCAGCGTTGAAAGGTCCGGGGCCCAAGAGACCCAGTACTTC. It translates to CSVERSGAQETQYF. Filled out from reference TRBV29-1 and TRBJ2-5, the complete variable domain reads SAVISQKPSRDICQRGTSLTIQCQVDSQVTMMFWYRQQPGQSLTLIATANQGSEATYESGFVIDKFPISRPNLTFSTLTVSNMSPEDSSIYLCSVERSGAQETQYFGPGTRLLVL.

The chain links TRBV7-3 to TRBJ2-1, with 12 bases identical to TRBD2. Germline lookup yields CDR1 SGHTA and CDR2 FQGTGA. V gave up 5 bases and J gave up 5 bases; unmatched junction bases: 19. This CDR3 contains 20 residues. The CDR3 spells CASSVTSGGLEFVVHNEQFF. Written as DNA, the CDR3 is TGTGCCAGCAGCGTGACTAGCGGGGGCCTAGAGTTCGTGGTACACAATGAGCAGTTCTTC.

Many counts were recorded for this clonotype. J is TRBJ2-5 and V is TRBV6-2 or TRBV6-3; D gene unclear. Germline V gene data show CDR1 as MNHEY and CDR2 as SVGEGT. This CDR3 has 13 amino acids. V shed 6 bases and J shed 5 bases, with 13 bases lying between them. CDR3 loop: CASRDQAAETQYF. CDR3 DNA: TGTGCCAGCAGAGATCAGGCGGCGGAGACCCAGTACTTC.

V usage is TRBV6-1 and J usage is TRBJ2-2, with D possibly being TRBD2 (6 bases). V was cut by 5 bases and J by 6 bases, with 16 bases left in between. Germline assignment: CDR1 MNHNS and CDR2 SASEGT. The CDR3 extends over 15 amino acids. The CDR3 nucleotides read TGTGCCAGCAGTCCGGAGGGTGGGGGGTCCGGGGAGCTGTTTTTT. Translation: CASSPEGGGSGELFF.

This chain joins TRBV13 and TRBJ2-7; D is unresolved. Germline CDR1 PRHDT, CDR2 FYEKMQ (reference sequence). Between the trimmed V and J ends, which lost 2 bases and 3 bases, there was a span of 14 bases. The CDR3 runs to 15 residues. The CDR3 nucleotides read TGTGCCAGCAGCTTAAGGCAGACCGAATTCTACGAGCAGTACTTC. Amino acids: CASSLRQTEFYEQYF.

This clonotype has a handful of counts. The chain has TRBV27 and TRBJ1-2, with D possibly matching TRBD1 (6 bases). The CDR3 runs 17 residues. V was pared by 6 bases and J by 1 base, with 21 bases between. CDR1 is MNHEY, CDR2 SMNVEV, per germline (reference sequence). CDR3 sequence (DNA): TGTGCCAGCAGAGCCCGGGACATACGAACCGGTAACTATGGCTACACCTTC. Translating it yields CASRARDIRTGNYGYTF.